Each of the 11 T cell receptor beta chains below was sequenced from the same sample in a study of STAT5B mutations in CD4+ large granular lymphocyte leukemia. The protocol was immunoSEQ multiplex PCR, while the TCRdb copy is restricted to in-frame clones and leaves out a portion. The sample includes some 34,000 clones, less than 85% of them seen just once. Sequencing was carried out using CD4+ T cells from blood buffy coats. The receptors come from a human donor in good health.

The DNA for the CDR3 is TGTGCCACCAAACCCGACAGGGCTAGCAATCAGCCCCAGCATTTT. Translated: CATKPDRASNQPQHF. The V and J genes are TRBV6-4 and TRBJ1-5; the match to TRBD1 covers 7 bases. Germline CDR1 and CDR2: MRHNA and SNTAGT. The CDR3 runs to 15 residues. J gave up 0 bases and V 10 bases, and 9 bases lay outside the gene matches.

V usage is TRBV9 and J usage is TRBJ2-6, with 8 bases aligning to TRBD2. CDR3 length equals 18 residues. V dropped 0 bases and J dropped 0; count of bases not matched to a gene: 5. CDR1 and CDR2 from the germline V gene are SGDLS and YYNGEE. The DNA of the CDR3 is TGTGCCAGCAGCGTAGGAACTAGCGGATTCTCTGGGGCCAACGTCCTGACTTTC. Translation: CASSVGTSGFSGANVLTF.

The chain couples TRBV10-3 to TRBJ2-7; 9 nucleotides match TRBD2. Germline CDR1 ENHRY, CDR2 SYGVKD. V dropped 7 bases and J dropped 2; count of bases not matched to a gene: 3. The CDR3 is 13 amino acids. Here the CDR3 reads CAIMPSGAYEQYF. The CDR3 coding sequence is TGTGCCATCATGCCTAGCGGGGCCTACGAGCAGTACTTC.

The chain recombines TRBV14 with TRBJ1-2; no clear D gene. Trimming cost V 0 bases and J 4 bases, with 15 bases left between them. Germline values: CDR1 SGHDN, CDR2 FVKESK. This CDR3 has 16 amino acids. The chain's CDR3 is CASSQDMGREVYGYTF. The DNA of the CDR3 is TGTGCCAGCAGCCAAGATATGGGCCGTGAGGTCTATGGCTACACCTTC.

This chain links TRBV5-1 with TRBJ1-5; no firm D call. The CDR3 has 13 residues. V shed 0 bases and J shed 3 bases, with 4 bases lying between them. Germline V gene sequence: CDR1 SGHRS, CDR2 YFSETQ. The CDR3 here is CASSLGPNQPQHF. The CDR3 region has the DNA TGCGCCAGCAGCTTGGGGCCCAATCAGCCCCAGCATTTT.

This chain connects TRBV21-1 to TRBJ2-5; the table's D call TRBD2 went unverified against the DNA. TRBV21-1 is listed as a pseudogene. The CDR3 sequence is 13 residues long. Here the CDR3 DNA reads TGTGCCAGCAGCAAAGGAGGGCGGGAGACCCAGTACTTC. Protein product: CASSKGGRETQYF.

This chain links TRBV4-1 with TRBJ2-1; tentatively, D is TRBD2 (6 bases). This CDR3 region has 17 residues. The V and J ends lost 1 base and 0 bases respectively, with 13 bases between them. CDR1 is MGHRA and CDR2 is YSYEKL in the germline V gene. The CDR3 here is CASSQGVGGSSYNEQFF. CDR3 nucleotide sequence: TGCGCCAGCAGCCAAGGAGTGGGGGGTTCCTCCTACAATGAGCAGTTCTTC.

The V gene is TRBV29-1, the J gene TRBJ1-5; 7 bases are shared with TRBD1. The CDR3 consists of 15 residues. Trimming cost V 7 bases and J 8 bases; bases outside gene matches: 17. Looked up from germline, CDR1 is SQVTM and CDR2 is ANQGSEA. CDR3 DNA sequence: TGCAGCGCCACGGGGGGAGGGGGCCCTATCAAGCCCCAGCATTTT. Its protein is CSATGGGGPIKPQHF.

The CDR3: CASSQEEAGGRVGAKETQYF. CDR3 DNA: TGCGCCAGCAGCCAAGAGGAAGCGGGGGGGCGGGTTGGGGCGAAAGAGACCCAGTACTTC. The chain carries TRBV4-1 and TRBJ2-5; 10 bases are a match to TRBD2. The J segment lost 3 bases and the V segment lost 0 bases, leaving 16 bases of the junction unmatched. The CDR3 is 20 amino acids. From germline, CDR1 is MGHRA and CDR2 YSYEKL.

The V call is TRBV9, the J call TRBJ2-5, with TRBD1 identical over 9 bases. The ends lost 0 bases at V and 1 base at J; junction bases unmatched: 1. The CDR3 runs to 15 residues. Per germline, CDR1 SGDLS and CDR2 YYNGEE. The CDR3 nucleotides are TGTGCCAGCAGCGTAGGGGACAGGGCCCAAGAGACCCAGTACTTC. It yields the protein CASSVGDRAQETQYF.

The genes are TRBV18 and TRBJ1-4, with 9 bases fitting TRBD1. The CDR3 has 15 residues. CDR1 is KGHSH and CDR2 is LQKENI in the germline V gene. V lost 3 bases to trimming and J lost 5 bases; unmatched junction nucleotides: 4. This CDR3 is CASSPLTGGNEKLFF. DNA for the CDR3: TGTGCCAGCTCACCCTTGACAGGGGGAAATGAAAAACTGTTTTTT.